These T cell receptor beta chains were read from a single sample in a study of a mutant IDH1 vaccine in newly diagnosed glioma. These receptors' antigens are unknown. TCRdb keeps only in-frame clones here, not all; method: immunoSEQ multiplex PCR. The top ten hold approximately 3.4% of the sample, which has about 54,000 clones, 80% to 85% seen once. Sequenced here: PBMCs, sampled from a glioma patient whose treatment included an IDH1 peptide vaccine. Receptors were obtained from a woman aged 45-65 years with glioma. CDR3s include the opening cysteine and the closing phenylalanine or tryptophan. A D gene is named only where the DNA matches it firmly. Clone size is shown for a subset of rows, as once, few, many or a class of expanded clone.

TRBV9	TRBJ1-1	TRBD1	.	TGTGCCAGCGGCCCGACAGGGGCGAACACTGAAGCTTTCTTT	CASGPTGANTEAFF
TRBV15	TRBJ2-7	.	.	TGTGCCACCAGCAGAGCCGCAGTTGGCGAGCAGTACTTC	CATSRAAVGEQYF
TRBV6-5	TRBJ2-3	TRBD1	.	TGTGCCAGCAGCCGGGACAGTACATTCACAGATACGCAGTATTTT	CASSRDSTFTDTQYF
TRBV5-1	TRBJ2-5	TRBD2	.	TGCGCCAGCAGCTTGTCCCCGCGGGGGGGCGTCGAAGAGACCCAGTACTTC	CASSLSPRGGVEETQYF
TRBV7-9	TRBJ2-1	TRBD1	.	TGTGCCAGCAGCCTCCCGGGGACAGATTACAATGAGCAGTTCTTC	CASSLPGTDYNEQFF
TRBV19	TRBJ2-1	.	.	TGTGCCAGTAGTATATGGGGCAATGAGCAGTTCTTC	CASSIWGNEQFF
TRBV18	TRBJ1-1	.	few	TGTGCCAGCTCAGCTGACAGGTTGGGACGCACGGAAGCTTTCTTT	CASSADRLGRTEAFF
TRBV7-9	TRBJ2-7	TRBD2	few	TGTGCCAGCAGCCAGAACACGGGACTAGCGGGGGAGCGCCCCTACGAGCAGTACTTC	CASSQNTGLAGERPYEQYF
TRBV5-6	TRBJ1-2	.	.	TGTGCCAGCAGCGCGGACCTCGCCAGGTATGGCTACACCTTC	CASSADLARYGYTF
TRBV6-1	TRBJ1-6	.	.	TGTGCCAGCACCCCGGACGGAAGGCCGAATTCACCCCTCCACTTT	CASTPDGRPNSPLHF
TRBV14	TRBJ2-7	.	.	TGTGCCAGCAGCCAAGAAGGTTCGTCTCGCGCGCAGTACTTC	CASSQEGSSRAQYF
TRBV25-1	TRBJ1-6	TRBD1	.	TGTGCCAGCAGGGCGTGGACAGGGGAATTTTCACCCCTCCACTTT	CASRAWTGEFSPLHF
TRBV9	TRBJ2-7	TRBD2	.	TGTGCCAGCAGCGTAGCTGGGGTGGCGGGGGGGCTTGGCGAGCAGTACTTC	CASSVAGVAGGLGEQYF
TRBV7-9	TRBJ2-2	TRBD2	.	TGTGCCAGCAGCCAGATTAGCGGGTCCGGGGAGCTGTTTTTT	CASSQISGSGELFF
TRBV4-1	TRBJ1-6	TRBD1	few	TGCGCCAGCAGCCAAGATGGAAATGGGGCAGGGGGCACACCCCTCCACTTT	CASSQDGNGAGGTPLHF
TRBV29-1	TRBJ1-4	TRBD1	.	TGCAGCGTCATGATAGGGGGCCGAGAAAAACTGTTTTTT	CSVMIGGREKLFF
TRBV5-4	TRBJ1-6	.	.	TGTGCCAGCAGCTTGGATAGGTCCTATAATTCACCCCTCCACTTT	CASSLDRSYNSPLHF
TRBV7-4	TRBJ1-5	.	.	TGTGCCAGCAGCTCCGACGGTTGCAATCAGCCCCAGCATTTT	CASSSDGCNQPQHF
TRBV10-3	TRBJ1-4	.	.	TGTGCCACGGGGACACCCGCAACTAATGAAAAACTGTTTTTT	CATGTPATNEKLFF
TRBV2	TRBJ2-6	TRBD1	.	TGTGCCAGCACTTTAGGACAGGGGCTTTCTGGGGCCAACGTCCTGACTTTC	CASTLGQGLSGANVLTF
TRBV28	TRBJ1-3	TRBD1	.	TGTGCCAGCAGGACAGGGGCGCCGGGAAACACCATATATTTT	CASRTGAPGNTIYF
TRBV15	TRBJ1-1	.	.	TGTGCCACCAGCAGAGAGCTTCTTGGCCCCTCTGAAGCTTTCTTT	CATSRELLGPSEAFF
TRBV6-1	TRBJ1-2	TRBD1	.	TGTGCCAGCAGTCTCCGACAGGGTGACTATGGCTACACCTTC	CASSLRQGDYGYTF
TRBV5-1	TRBJ2-7	TRBD1	.	TGCGCCAGCAGAGTGGGACAGGGGTGGTACGAGCAGTACTTC	CASRVGQGWYEQYF
TRBV19	TRBJ1-2	.	.	TGTGCCAGTAGCGGTCTACCGGGCCACACGGGGGGCTACACCTTC	CASSGLPGHTGGYTF
TRBV7-9	TRBJ1-4	.	.	TGTGCCAGCAGCTTGAGGACAGAATCGGAAAAACTGTTTTTT	CASSLRTESEKLFF
TRBV5-1	TRBJ2-5	TRBD2	.	TGCGCCAGCAGCTCGACTAGCGGCCAAGAGACCCAGTACTTC	CASSSTSGQETQYF
TRBV6-5	TRBJ2-3	.	.	TGTGCCAGCAGTTCGCCCGCAGATACGCAGTATTTT	CASSSPADTQYF
TRBV15	TRBJ2-5	TRBD2	.	TGTGCCACCAGCCGGACTAGCGGGGAACAAGAGACCCAGTACTTC	CATSRTSGEQETQYF
TRBV5-1	TRBJ2-1	.	.	TGCGCCAGCAGCCTCCAACGGGGGCCCACCTACAATGAGCAGTTCTTC	CASSLQRGPTYNEQFF
TRBV28	TRBJ1-1	.	.	TGTGCCAGCAGGGTGATGAACACTGAAGCTTTCTTT	CASRVMNTEAFF